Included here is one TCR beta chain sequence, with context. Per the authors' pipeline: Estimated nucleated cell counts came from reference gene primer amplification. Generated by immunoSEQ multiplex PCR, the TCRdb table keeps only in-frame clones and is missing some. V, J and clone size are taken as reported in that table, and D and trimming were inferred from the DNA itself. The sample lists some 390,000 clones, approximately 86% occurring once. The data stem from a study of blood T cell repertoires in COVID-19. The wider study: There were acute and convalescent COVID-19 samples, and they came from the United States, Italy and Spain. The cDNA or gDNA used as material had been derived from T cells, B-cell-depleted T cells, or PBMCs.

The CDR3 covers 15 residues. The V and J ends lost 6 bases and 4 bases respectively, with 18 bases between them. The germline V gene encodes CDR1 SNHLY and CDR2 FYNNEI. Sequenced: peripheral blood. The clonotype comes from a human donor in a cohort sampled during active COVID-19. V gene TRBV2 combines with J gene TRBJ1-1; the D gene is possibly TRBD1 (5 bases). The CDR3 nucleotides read TGTGCCAGCAGACCACATGACCCGGGGGGCACTGAAGCTTTCTTT. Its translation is CASRPHDPGGTEAFF.